The 14 T cell receptor beta chains below all came from one sample that was sequenced in a study of T cells in Graves' hyperthyroidism and ophthalmopathy. There were TCR beta CDR3 regions amplified from RNA transcripts. When the TCR CDR3 underwent first-round RT-PCR, the HTBI primer set was used. One entry per CDR3 protein results from TCRdb running MiXCR on the multiplex PCR reads. The sample contains more than 250,000 distinct CDR3 sequences, about 16% of which appear only once. The sequencing input was blood. These receptors came from a woman aged 45 to 65 with Graves' hyperthyroidism that later progressed to Graves' ophthalmopathy.

The chain uses TRBV7-2 and TRBJ2-1, with TRBD2 as a possible D gene (6 bases). The CDR3 extends over 17 amino acids. Germline CDR1 reads SGHTA; CDR2 reads FQGNSA. Between the trimmed V and J ends, which lost 1 base and 6 bases, there was a span of 19 bases. The CDR3 DNA sequence: TGTGCCAGCAGCTTAGTCTTCGGGGGAGGAATTGGCAATGAGCAGTTCTTC. Protein product: CASSLVFGGGIGNEQFF.

This clonotype was seen at least ten times. V gene TRBV27 combines with J gene TRBJ2-5; 9 nucleotides match TRBD2. The V and J ends lost 7 bases and 3 bases, in that order; junction bases with no gene match: 6. The CDR3 is 14 residues long. The germline CDR1 and CDR2 sequences are MNHEY and SMNVEV (reference sequence). CDR3 region: CASKSRLAEETQYF. The CDR3 DNA sequence: TGTGCCAGCAAATCACGACTAGCGGAAGAGACCCAGTACTTC.

In this sample, this clonotype turned up many times. V is TRBV2 and J is TRBJ1-5, with 8 bases that match TRBD1. Germline V lookup: CDR1 SNHLY, CDR2 FYNNEI. V shed 5 bases and J 7 bases; nucleotides not matched to a gene: 4. This CDR3 has 13 residues. In nucleotides, the CDR3 is TGTGCCAGCAGTCAGGGGGCCCGGCAGCCCCAGCATTTT. This sequence encodes CASSQGARQPQHF.

A single count supports this clonotype. A read error may be the cause here, since a much bigger clone is one base away. The chain employs TRBV19 and TRBJ1-4; D unclear. The CDR3 spans 15 residues. Per the germline V gene, CDR1 is LNHDA and CDR2 is SQIVND (reference sequence). The ends were cut back, 9 bases at V and 7 bases at J, with 21 bases in the middle. The CDR3 loop is CASTPPGSRGEKLFF. The CDR3 DNA sequence: TGTGCCAGCACACCACCGGGCTCTCGGGGTGAAAAACTGTTTTTT.

There are many counts of this clonotype. This sequence joins TRBV20-1 and TRBJ2-7; 11 nucleotides agree with TRBD2. The ends lost 1 base at V and 7 bases at J; junction bases unmatched: 9. CDR3 length: 15 residues. Germline assignment: CDR1 DFQATT and CDR2 SNEGSKA (reference sequence). The CDR3 DNA is TGCAGTGCTAGAGTTTTAACTAGCGGGAGTCAGGAGCAGTACTTC. Translating gives CSARVLTSGSQEQYF.

This clonotype has a handful of counts. This chain joins TRBV7-8 and TRBJ2-4; D is possibly TRBD1 or TRBD2 (5 bases each). The V gene's germline CDR1 is SGHVS and CDR2 FQNEAQ. Trimming removed 2 bases at V and 0 bases at J, with 14 bases between. The CDR3 has 17 amino acids. The CDR3 reads CASSLRGQNLAKNIQYF. CDR3 nucleotide sequence: TGTGCCAGCAGCTTACGGGGCCAAAATTTAGCCAAAAACATTCAGTACTTC.

V usage is TRBV9 and J usage is TRBJ2-1; 12 bases are shared with TRBD2. This CDR3 spans 18 amino acids. The germline gives CDR1 SGDLS, CDR2 YYNGEE. The trim removed 3 bases at V and 1 base at J, leaving 8 bases unmatched. CDR3 in amino acids: CASSAELAGGGSYNEQFF. The CDR3 DNA reads as TGTGCCAGCAGCGCAGAACTAGCGGGAGGAGGTTCCTACAATGAGCAGTTCTTC.

This clonotype was picked up many times. The V and J genes are TRBV20-1 and TRBJ2-7; TRBD2 matches at 7 bases. CDR3 length equals 15 residues. CDR1 is DFQATT, CDR2 SNEGSKA, per germline (reference sequence). V lost 3 bases to trimming and J lost 1 base; unmatched junction nucleotides: 9. DNA of the CDR3: TGCAGTGCTAGCTCGGGCGGGAGCCTTTCCTACGAGCAGTACTTC. Residues: CSASSGGSLSYEQYF.

This clonotype has at least ten counts. The chain links TRBV12-3 or TRBV12-4 to TRBJ1-1; tentatively, D is TRBD1 (6 bases). There are 15 residues in the CDR3. Trimming removed 4 bases from V and 3 bases from J, with 15 bases in between. In DNA form, the CDR3 reads TGTGCCAGCAGTTACAGGGACTTCTACTACACTGAAGCTTTCTTT. As protein: CASSYRDFYYTEAFF.

This clonotype was found many times. CDR3 sequence: CASSFEVRGYSNQPQHF. The CDR3 DNA follows: TGTGCCAGCAGTTTTGAGGTTAGGGGGTATAGCAATCAGCCCCAGCATTTT. The rearrangement uses TRBV12-3 or TRBV12-4 and TRBJ1-5; possible D gene TRBD1, 6 bases. Trimming stripped 3 bases from V and 0 bases from J, with 15 bases between. This CDR3 is 17 amino acids long.

In its sample, this clonotype was seen many times. The chain is built from TRBV20-1 and TRBJ2-7; 10 bases match TRBD2. From germline, CDR1 is DFQATT and CDR2 SNEGSKA (reference sequence). The V gene end was trimmed by 6 bases and the J gene end by 1 base; junction bases not matched to a gene: 6. The CDR3 covers 14 residues. The DNA for the CDR3 is TGCAGTGCCCTCGGGACTAGCGCATCCTACGAGCAGTACTTC. Residues: CSALGTSASYEQYF.

The chain carries TRBV10-3 and TRBJ1-5, with TRBD1 matching 7 bases. V dropped 0 bases and J dropped 3; count of bases not matched to a gene: 8. The germline V gene encodes CDR1 ENHRY and CDR2 SYGVKD. This CDR3 is built from 17 residues. The CDR3 is CAISESRGGLDNQPQHF. The CDR3 region has the DNA TGTGCCATCAGTGAGTCCAGGGGGGGATTAGACAATCAGCCCCAGCATTTT.

As to this clonotype: Since a much larger clone is just one base distant, this may be a read error. The gene calls are TRBV4-2 and TRBJ2-2; TRBD2 aligns across 9 bases. CDR1 is LGHNA and CDR2 is YNFKEQ in the germline V gene. The CDR3 loop spans 16 amino acids. The CDR3 DNA is TGTGCCAGCAGCTCCAGTAGCGGGAGCTCCACCGGGAAGCTGTTTTTT. Translating it yields CASSSSSGSSTGKLFF.

The chain has TRBV9 and TRBJ1-1; D is uncertain. The CDR3 runs to 15 residues. Trimming pared 0 bases from V and 4 bases from J, leaving 13 bases between. Germline CDR1 and CDR2: SGDLS and YYNGEE. DNA for the CDR3: TGTGCCAGCAGCGTAGAGGCCGGCTTGGGCACTGAAGCTTTCTTT. It codes for CASSVEAGLGTEAFF.